This T cell receptor beta chain originates from a study of shared T cell receptors in the human thymus. The CDR3 totals 14 residues. CDR1 is SGHDT, CDR2 YYEEEE, per germline. The junction had 3 bases not matched to a gene; V was cut back by 4 bases and J by 5 bases. Sequencing was performed with immunoSEQ multiplex PCR; in TCRdb, only in-frame clones are kept and a portion is missing. The sample contains some 700,000 clones, around nine tenths of which appear only once. These data are also associated with another study on human thymus T cells. That source reports: Biased V and J segment usage appeared in thymus and peripheral blood.

Sequenced sample: thymocytes. The J gene is TRBJ2-3, the V gene TRBV5-6; TRBD2 matches 11 bases. The sequence was collected from a boy in the first two years of life with a congenital heart defect. The CDR3 DNA reads TGTGCCAGCAGCCCTGGACTAGCGGGAGATACGCAGTATTTT. As protein: CASSPGLAGDTQYF.